This T cell receptor beta chain originates from a study of blood T cell repertoires in COVID-19. Looking at the study overall: Collection of acute and convalescent COVID-19 samples took place in the United States, Italy and Spain.

Trimming stripped 0 bases from V and 6 bases from J, with 12 bases between. This CDR3 is built from 14 residues. CDR1 and CDR2 (germline): MNHEY, SVGAGI. Libraries were prepared by immunoSEQ multiplex PCR; TCRdb keeps only in-frame clonotypes and omits some of them. The table lists over 450,000 clones, roughly nine tenths of them singletons, with approximately 0.9% in the top ten. The chain couples TRBV6-5 to TRBJ2-7; D is perhaps TRBD1 (5 bases). The source is a young man with COVID-19, enrolled during active disease. The sequencing input was peripheral blood. In DNA form, the CDR3 reads TGTGCCAGCAGTTACTCCAGGGAAAGCCTCGAGCAGTACTTC. The encoded protein is CASSYSRESLEQYF.